A selection of T cell receptor beta chains follows, all from one sample in a study of shared clonotypes between healthy human individuals. Generated by immunoSEQ multiplex PCR, the TCRdb table keeps only in-frame clones and is missing some. The sample carries some 2.3 million clones, approximately 95% recorded once. The sequenced sample consisted of naive CD4+ T cells from PBMCs. Source of these receptors: a young man in good health. Some clones in this sample may be carry-over from other donors' samples. Each CDR3 is given without its conserved first and last residue.

V gene,CDR3 protein
TRBV5-1,ASSLLGDSVNEQF
TRBV28,ASSLWVPPEAF
TRBV5-4,ASSLLGNPNTEAF
TRBV25-1,ASSGSSGNTIY
TRBV2,ASSEDLSGEQY
TRBV6-1,ASEGRHLNTEAF
TRBV6-5,ASRWGTGELF
TRBV5-1,ASSPRVGGRRDEQF
TRBV28,ASTPQGGTSNYGYT
TRBV6-1,ASSENTPPSSGESNQPQH
TRBV2,ASSPMGGTGSGPIY
TRBV18,ASSPPTVTEAF
TRBV7-9,ASSLASRAYEQY
TRBV5-1,ASSRQGSREETQY
TRBV7-9,ASSPGLAGGDTQY
TRBV7-9,ASSLSSGIISEQF
TRBV7-2,ASSLVSDYNQPQH
TRBV28,ATGPGQEQPQH
TRBV2,ASSEARETQY
TRBV6-6,ASSYSLYNEQF
TRBV6-1,ASITLAGAYNEQF
TRBV10-3,ATNRQEQETQY
TRBV7-9,ASSLRHKSTDTQY
TRBV5-4,ASSLGGVGDRTYGYT
TRBV9,ASSVDSGLSTGELF
TRBV7-2,ASSLDPGSSYEQY
TRBV14,ASSQGMNTEAF
TRBV5-1,ASSKGRTSGSGADTQY
TRBV28,ASSPQGQGSNQPQH
TRBV19,ASSMSQFQPQH
TRBV18,ASSPLNGALSYNEQF